This is a list of T cell receptor beta chains from one sample in a study of blood T cell repertoires in COVID-19. Method: immunoSEQ multiplex PCR; TCRdb's copy keeps in-frame clones and lacks some. The repertoire holds 150,000 to 200,000 clones, approximately 90% seen once, with 1.5% to 2% in the top ten. The sequenced sample was peripheral blood. These receptors came from a young man who had recovered from COVID-19. CDR3s include the opening cysteine and the closing phenylalanine or tryptophan. Each record gives: CDR3 DNA, CDR3 protein, J gene, D gene, clone size, V gene. A D gene is named only where the DNA matches it firmly. Only some rows state a clone size, as once, few, many or a class for expanded clones.

TGTGCTAGCAGCTTAAAGGGGGAAGAGACCCAGTACTTC,CASSLKGEETQYF,TRBJ2-5,NA,once,TRBV7-7
TGTGCCAGCAGCCGTACCAATCAGGGGCTAGAGCAGTTCTTC,CASSRTNQGLEQFF,TRBJ2-1,NA,NA,TRBV3-1/TRBV3-2
TGTGCTAGTGGCCCCGGGGGGGTTGGAAACACCATATATTTT,CASGPGGVGNTIYF,TRBJ1-3,NA,NA,TRBV12-5
TGTGCCATCAGGGAGACAGCCACTGAAGCTTTCTTT,CAIRETATEAFF,TRBJ1-1,NA,few,TRBV10-3
TGTGCCAGCTCACCCAAGGCCACGGGAGGGCCCCAGCATTTT,CASSPKATGGPQHF,TRBJ1-5,NA,NA,TRBV18
TGTGCCAGTTTGTCTAGGAGAGGCCAGCTGTTTTTT,CASLSRRGQLFF,TRBJ2-2,NA,NA,TRBV9
TGTGCCAGCAGCGTAGTATCGGGGGCCGGGGAGCTGTTTTTT,CASSVVSGAGELFF,TRBJ2-2,NA,NA,TRBV9
TGCGCCAGCAGCCCCCAGCGGGTCCCCCCCGACAATGAGCAGTTCTTC,CASSPQRVPPDNEQFF,TRBJ2-1,NA,NA,TRBV4-1
TGTGCCAGCAGTCAACCTAGCGGGGACGGGGAGCTGTTTTTT,CASSQPSGDGELFF,TRBJ2-2,TRBD2,NA,TRBV6-5
TGTGCCAGCAGACCATCCGGGACAGGGAGGAATGATGGCTACACCTTC,CASRPSGTGRNDGYTF,TRBJ1-2,TRBD1,NA,TRBV5-4
TGTGCCAGCACCCGGTACGGACTAGACTCCTACGAGCAGTACTTC,CASTRYGLDSYEQYF,TRBJ2-7,TRBD2,NA,TRBV3-1/TRBV3-2
TGCGCCAGCAGCCATAGCGGGGGGACGGTGGGGGAGCAGTTCTTC,CASSHSGGTVGEQFF,TRBJ2-1,TRBD2,once,TRBV4-3
TGCGCCAGCAGCCAAGGGCCGGGACTAGCGGGAGACGAGCAGTTCTTC,CASSQGPGLAGDEQFF,TRBJ2-1,TRBD2,NA,TRBV4-3
TGTGCCAGCAAGGAGGTGAACACTGAAGCTTTCTTT,CASKEVNTEAFF,TRBJ1-1,NA,NA,TRBV6-5
TGTGCCATCAGGGGGGGACAGGGTGGCAATGAGCAGTTCTTC,CAIRGGQGGNEQFF,TRBJ2-1,TRBD1,NA,TRBV10-3
TGTGCCAGCAGCTCCGTTAGCGACTATTTGGGTGGCTACACCTTC,CASSSVSDYLGGYTF,TRBJ1-2,NA,NA,TRBV7-2
TGTGCCAGCTCGCCGGGACAGACCCTCACCTACGAGCAGTACTTC,CASSPGQTLTYEQYF,TRBJ2-7,TRBD1,once,TRBV18
TGTGCTAGCAGCTTAGGGGGACTTAGCACAGATACGCAGTATTTT,CASSLGGLSTDTQYF,TRBJ2-3,NA,NA,TRBV7-7